A selection of T cell receptor beta chains follows, all from one sample in a study of PD-L1 blockade in urothelial cancer. Repertoires were generated with immunoSEQ multiplex PCR, while TCRdb's copy carries only in-frame clones and drops some. The table includes around 50,000 clones, around 83% detected once. The sample was PBMCs, taken around atezolizumab (anti-PD-L1) treatment. These receptors came from a man aged 45 to 65 with urothelial cancer. CDR3s include the opening cysteine and the closing phenylalanine or tryptophan. A D gene is named only where the DNA matches it firmly. Size values are once, few and many counts, or a class for expanded clones, and some rows have none.

clone_size: -
cdr3_length: 15
v_call: TRBV10-2
d_call: -
j_call: TRBJ1-1
cdr3_nt: TGCGCCAGCAGTCCGTGGGGCATTCGGAACACTGAAGCTTTCTTT
cdr3_aa: CASSPWGIRNTEAFF

clone_size: -
cdr3_length: 15
v_call: TRBV11-3
d_call: TRBD2
j_call: TRBJ2-1
cdr3_nt: TGTGCCAGCAGCTTAGGGGGGACTAGCAGGAATGAGCAGTTCTTC
cdr3_aa: CASSLGGTSRNEQFF

clone_size: -
cdr3_length: 12
v_call: TRBV29-1
d_call: -
j_call: TRBJ2-3
cdr3_nt: TGCAGCGTTGACGGGAACACAGATACGCAGTATTTT
cdr3_aa: CSVDGNTDTQYF

clone_size: -
cdr3_length: 15
v_call: TRBV7-2
d_call: TRBD1
j_call: TRBJ1-6
cdr3_nt: TGTGCCAGCAGCTCCGACAGGGGGCTTACATCACCCCTCCACTTT
cdr3_aa: CASSSDRGLTSPLHF

clone_size: -
cdr3_length: 13
v_call: TRBV7-8
d_call: -
j_call: TRBJ1-5
cdr3_nt: TGTGCCAGCAGACAGACGGCCAATCAGCCCCAGCATTTT
cdr3_aa: CASRQTANQPQHF

clone_size: once
cdr3_length: 11
v_call: TRBV11-2
d_call: -
j_call: TRBJ2-3
cdr3_nt: TGTGCCAGCAGCTTGCGAAATACGCAGTATTTT
cdr3_aa: CASSLRNTQYF

clone_size: few
cdr3_length: 14
v_call: TRBV5-6
d_call: TRBD2
j_call: TRBJ2-1
cdr3_nt: TGTGCCAGCATGGGGGGGACGTCCTACAATGAGCAGTTCTTC
cdr3_aa: CASMGGTSYNEQFF

clone_size: -
cdr3_length: 14
v_call: TRBV5-1
d_call: TRBD1
j_call: TRBJ1-2
cdr3_nt: TGCGCCAGCGGCCCGAGGACAGGGGCCTATGGCTACACCTTC
cdr3_aa: CASGPRTGAYGYTF

clone_size: -
cdr3_length: 14
v_call: TRBV19
d_call: -
j_call: TRBJ1-2
cdr3_nt: TGTGCCAGTAGTATAATCACAGCTAACTATGGCTACACCTTC
cdr3_aa: CASSIITANYGYTF

clone_size: -
cdr3_length: 14
v_call: TRBV7-6
d_call: -
j_call: TRBJ2-7
cdr3_nt: TGTGCCAGCAGCTTAGGTGCAGGGTCTGGGGAGCAGTACTTC
cdr3_aa: CASSLGAGSGEQYF

clone_size: -
cdr3_length: 15
v_call: TRBV5-1
d_call: -
j_call: TRBJ1-1
cdr3_nt: TGCGCCAGCAGCTTAAGACCGACTGGGAACACTGAAGCTTTCTTT
cdr3_aa: CASSLRPTGNTEAFF

clone_size: -
cdr3_length: 15
v_call: TRBV11-2
d_call: -
j_call: TRBJ2-5
cdr3_nt: TGTGCCAGCAGCTTAGATGGAAGGGGAGGAGAGACCCAGTACTTC
cdr3_aa: CASSLDGRGGETQYF

clone_size: -
cdr3_length: 15
v_call: TRBV7-7
d_call: TRBD1
j_call: TRBJ2-5
cdr3_nt: TGTGCTAGCAGCTTAGGGGGACAGGGTGCCCTGACCCAGTACTTC
cdr3_aa: CASSLGGQGALTQYF

clone_size: -
cdr3_length: 14
v_call: TRBV10-2
d_call: -
j_call: TRBJ2-5
cdr3_nt: TGCGCCAGCAGCCAGTCAGGGTTAGGAGAGACCCAGTACTTC
cdr3_aa: CASSQSGLGETQYF

clone_size: -
cdr3_length: 16
v_call: TRBV4-2
d_call: -
j_call: TRBJ2-4
cdr3_nt: TGTGCCAGCAGCCAAGATCGTCTCGGGGGCAAAAACATTCAGTACTTC
cdr3_aa: CASSQDRLGGKNIQYF

clone_size: -
cdr3_length: 13
v_call: TRBV27
d_call: -
j_call: TRBJ2-1
cdr3_nt: TGTGCCAGCAGTTTATTCGTCTACAATGAGCAGTTCTTC
cdr3_aa: CASSLFVYNEQFF

clone_size: -
cdr3_length: 13
v_call: TRBV10-3
d_call: -
j_call: TRBJ1-5
cdr3_nt: TGTGCCATCGCACGAGGGAGTGAACAGCCCCAGCATTTT
cdr3_aa: CAIARGSEQPQHF

clone_size: -
cdr3_length: 15
v_call: TRBV5-6
d_call: -
j_call: TRBJ2-2
cdr3_nt: TGTGCCAGCAGCTTGCGGGGTTCCCACACCGGGGAGCTGTTTTTT
cdr3_aa: CASSLRGSHTGELFF

clone_size: few
cdr3_length: 14
v_call: TRBV29-1
d_call: TRBD2
j_call: TRBJ2-5
cdr3_nt: TGCAGCGTAACAGGCGGGGGGGGCGGGGAGACCCAGTACTTC
cdr3_aa: CSVTGGGGGETQYF

clone_size: -
cdr3_length: 13
v_call: TRBV10-2
d_call: -
j_call: TRBJ1-5
cdr3_nt: TGCGCCACCCACCAGGGGAGCAATCAGCCCCAGCATTTT
cdr3_aa: CATHQGSNQPQHF

clone_size: -
cdr3_length: 14
v_call: TRBV30
d_call: -
j_call: TRBJ2-5
cdr3_nt: TGTGCCTGGAGTGTAGGGGGTATCAGGGAGACCCAGTACTTC
cdr3_aa: CAWSVGGIRETQYF

clone_size: -
cdr3_length: 15
v_call: TRBV18
d_call: -
j_call: TRBJ2-1
cdr3_nt: TGTGCCAGCTCAGTCAATAATCCCGAGCTTAATGAGCAGTTCTTC
cdr3_aa: CASSVNNPELNEQFF

clone_size: -
cdr3_length: 13
v_call: TRBV25-1
d_call: -
j_call: TRBJ2-5
cdr3_nt: TGTGCCAGCAGACCGCTAGGTTTGGAGACCCAGTACTTC
cdr3_aa: CASRPLGLETQYF

clone_size: -
cdr3_length: 16
v_call: TRBV4-2
d_call: -
j_call: TRBJ1-3
cdr3_nt: TGTGCCAGCAGCCAAGCCGACAGGCTCCTTGGAAACACCATATATTTT
cdr3_aa: CASSQADRLLGNTIYF